The rows below give T cell receptor beta chains drawn from one sample of a study of blood T cell repertoires in COVID-19. TCRdb keeps only in-frame clones here, not all; method: immunoSEQ multiplex PCR. The sample has over 350,000 clones; around nine tenths are singletons. Sequencing input: PBMCs or T cells enriched from blood (not recorded which). All receptors derive from a woman aged 25 to 39 with acute COVID-19. Both conserved end residues are part of each CDR3. D genes are given only for firm matches. Size values are once, few and many counts, or a class for expanded clones, and some rows have none.

cdr3_aa: CASILAGGTDTQYF
d_call: TRBD2
v_call: TRBV10-2
clone_size: NA

cdr3_aa: CASGVPRGLGEQFF
d_call: TRBD2
v_call: TRBV12-5
clone_size: NA

cdr3_aa: CASSPPVGEETQYF
d_call: NA
v_call: TRBV18
clone_size: few

cdr3_aa: CASSIDSLAYNEQFF
d_call: NA
v_call: TRBV11-3
clone_size: NA

cdr3_aa: CASSSSRDNYNEQFF
d_call: NA
v_call: TRBV25-1
clone_size: NA

cdr3_aa: CASSIGTVKETQYF
d_call: TRBD1
v_call: TRBV7-9
clone_size: NA

cdr3_aa: CASSQDLGGTYNEQFF
d_call: TRBD1
v_call: TRBV4-3
clone_size: NA

cdr3_aa: CASSLGLKGGKLFF
d_call: NA
v_call: TRBV7-6
clone_size: NA

cdr3_aa: CASSPDPGSYNEQFF
d_call: NA
v_call: TRBV7-9
clone_size: NA

cdr3_aa: CASSSTGTGYYEQYF
d_call: TRBD1
v_call: TRBV6-5
clone_size: NA

cdr3_aa: CATSSESGVGEQYF
d_call: NA
v_call: TRBV24-1
clone_size: NA

cdr3_aa: CATSRWDTEADTQYF
d_call: NA
v_call: TRBV24-1
clone_size: once